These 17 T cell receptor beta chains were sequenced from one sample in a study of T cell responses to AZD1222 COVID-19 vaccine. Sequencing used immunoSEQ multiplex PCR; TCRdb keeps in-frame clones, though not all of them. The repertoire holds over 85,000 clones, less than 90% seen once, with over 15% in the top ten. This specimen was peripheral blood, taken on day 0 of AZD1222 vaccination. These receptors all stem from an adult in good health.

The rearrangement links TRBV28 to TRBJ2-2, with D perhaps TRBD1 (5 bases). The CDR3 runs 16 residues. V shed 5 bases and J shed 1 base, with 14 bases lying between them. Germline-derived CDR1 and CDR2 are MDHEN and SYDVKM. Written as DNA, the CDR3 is TGTGCCAGCAGTCCCAGGACACGGGTGAACACCGGGGAGCTGTTTTTT. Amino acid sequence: CASSPRTRVNTGELFF.

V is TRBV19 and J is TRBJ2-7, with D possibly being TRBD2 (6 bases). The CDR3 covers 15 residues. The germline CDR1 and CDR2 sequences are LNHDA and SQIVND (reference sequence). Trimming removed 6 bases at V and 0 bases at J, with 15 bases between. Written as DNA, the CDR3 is TGTGCCAGTAGCCCCCGGCGGGACTCCTCCTACGAGCAGTACGTC. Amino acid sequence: CASSPRRDSSYEQYV.

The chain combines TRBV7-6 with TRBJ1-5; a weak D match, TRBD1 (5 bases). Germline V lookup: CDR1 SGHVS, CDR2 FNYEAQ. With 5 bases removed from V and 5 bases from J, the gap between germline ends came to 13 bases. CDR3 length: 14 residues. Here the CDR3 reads CASSPMGGDQPQHF. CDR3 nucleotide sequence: TGTGCCAGCAGCCCAATGGGGGGGGATCAGCCCCAGCATTTT.

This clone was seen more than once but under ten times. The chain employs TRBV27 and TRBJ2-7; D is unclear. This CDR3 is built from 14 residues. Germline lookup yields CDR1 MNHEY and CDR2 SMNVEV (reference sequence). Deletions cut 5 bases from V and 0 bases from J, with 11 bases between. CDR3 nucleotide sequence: TGTGCCAGCAGTCCGAACGGGTACTCCTACGAGCAGTACTTC. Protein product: CASSPNGYSYEQYF.

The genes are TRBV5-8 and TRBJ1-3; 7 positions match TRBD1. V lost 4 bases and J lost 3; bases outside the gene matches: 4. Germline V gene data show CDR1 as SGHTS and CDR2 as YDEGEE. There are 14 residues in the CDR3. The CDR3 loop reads CASSIDRVGNTIYF. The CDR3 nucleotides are TGTGCCAGCAGCATCGACAGGGTTGGAAACACCATATATTTT. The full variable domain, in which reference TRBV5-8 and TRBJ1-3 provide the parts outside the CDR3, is EAGVTQSPTHLIKTRGQQATLRCSPISGHTSVYWYQQALGLGLQFLLWYDEGEERNRGNFPPRFSGRQFPNYSSELNVNALELEDSALYLCASSIDRVGNTIYFGEGSWLTVV.

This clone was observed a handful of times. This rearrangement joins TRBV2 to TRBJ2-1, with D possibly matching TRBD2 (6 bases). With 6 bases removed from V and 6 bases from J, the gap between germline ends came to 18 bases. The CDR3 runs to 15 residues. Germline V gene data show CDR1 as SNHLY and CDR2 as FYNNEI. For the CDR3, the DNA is TGTGCCAGCAGGGCTGGACTACTCGGAACCAATGAGCAGTTCTTC. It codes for CASRAGLLGTNEQFF.

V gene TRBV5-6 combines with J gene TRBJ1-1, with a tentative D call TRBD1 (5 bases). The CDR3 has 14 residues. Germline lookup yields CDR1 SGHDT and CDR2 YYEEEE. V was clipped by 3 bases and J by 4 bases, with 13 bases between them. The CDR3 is CASSSRGFFTEAFF. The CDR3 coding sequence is TGTGCCAGCAGCTCACGGGGGTTTTTCACTGAAGCTTTCTTT.

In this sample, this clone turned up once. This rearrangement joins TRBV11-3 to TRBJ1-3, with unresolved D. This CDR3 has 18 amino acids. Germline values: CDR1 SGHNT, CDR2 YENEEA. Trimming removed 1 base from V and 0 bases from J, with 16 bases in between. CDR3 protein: CASSLASGPLRSGNTIYF. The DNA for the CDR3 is TGTGCCAGCAGCTTAGCTTCCGGACCGCTTCGCTCTGGAAACACCATATATTTT.

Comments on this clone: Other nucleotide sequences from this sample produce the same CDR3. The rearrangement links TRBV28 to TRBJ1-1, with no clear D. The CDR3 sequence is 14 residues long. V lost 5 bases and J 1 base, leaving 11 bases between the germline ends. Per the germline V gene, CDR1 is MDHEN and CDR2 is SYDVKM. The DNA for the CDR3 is TGTGCCAGCAGTCCTTGGACGGGGAACACTGAAGCTTTCTTT. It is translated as CASSPWTGNTEAFF. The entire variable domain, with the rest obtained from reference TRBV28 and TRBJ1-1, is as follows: DVKVTQSSRYLVKRTGEKVFLECVQDMDHENMFWYRQDPGLGLRLIYFSYDVKMKEKGDIPEGYSVSREKKERFSLILESASTNQTSMYLCASSPWTGNTEAFFGQGTRLTVV.

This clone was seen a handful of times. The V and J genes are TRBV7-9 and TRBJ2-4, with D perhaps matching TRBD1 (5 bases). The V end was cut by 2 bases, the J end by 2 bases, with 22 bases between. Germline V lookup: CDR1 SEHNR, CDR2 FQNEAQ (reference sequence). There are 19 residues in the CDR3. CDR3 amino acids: CASSLTQNAGPLTKNIQYF. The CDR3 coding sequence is TGTGCCAGCAGCTTAACCCAGAACGCAGGGCCTTTGACCAAAAACATTCAGTACTTC. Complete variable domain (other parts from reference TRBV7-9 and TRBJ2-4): DTGVSQNPRHKITKRGQNVTFRCDPISEHNRLYWYRQTLGQGPEFLTYFQNEAQLEKSRLLSDRFSAERPKGSFSTLEIQRTEQGDSAMYLCASSLTQNAGPLTKNIQYFGAGTRLSVL.

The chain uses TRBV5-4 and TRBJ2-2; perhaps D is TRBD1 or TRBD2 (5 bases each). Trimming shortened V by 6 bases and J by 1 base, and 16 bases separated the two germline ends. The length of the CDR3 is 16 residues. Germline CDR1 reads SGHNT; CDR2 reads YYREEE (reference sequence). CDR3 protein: CASTPSRGENTGELFF. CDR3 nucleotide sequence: TGTGCCAGCACCCCCTCGAGGGGCGAGAACACCGGGGAGCTGTTTTTT.

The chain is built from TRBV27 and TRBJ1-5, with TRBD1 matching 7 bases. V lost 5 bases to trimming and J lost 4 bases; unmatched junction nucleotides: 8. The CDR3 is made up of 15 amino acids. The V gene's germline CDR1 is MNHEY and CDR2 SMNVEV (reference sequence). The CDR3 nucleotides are TGTGCCAGCAGTCCCCAGACAGGGAAAAATCAGCCCCAGCATTTT. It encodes CASSPQTGKNQPQHF.

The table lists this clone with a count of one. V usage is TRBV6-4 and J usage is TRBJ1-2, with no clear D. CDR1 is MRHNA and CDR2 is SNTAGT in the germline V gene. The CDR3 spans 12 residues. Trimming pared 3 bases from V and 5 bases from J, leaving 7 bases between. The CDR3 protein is CASSEIGYGYTF. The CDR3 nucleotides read TGTGCCAGCAGTGAAATTGGTTATGGCTACACCTTC.

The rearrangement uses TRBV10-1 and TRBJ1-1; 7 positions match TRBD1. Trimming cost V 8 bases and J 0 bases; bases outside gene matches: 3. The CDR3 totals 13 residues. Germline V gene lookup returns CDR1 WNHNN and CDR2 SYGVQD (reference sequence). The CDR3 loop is CASQGQLNTEAFF. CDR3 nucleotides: TGCGCCAGCCAGGGACAGTTGAACACTGAAGCTTTCTTT.

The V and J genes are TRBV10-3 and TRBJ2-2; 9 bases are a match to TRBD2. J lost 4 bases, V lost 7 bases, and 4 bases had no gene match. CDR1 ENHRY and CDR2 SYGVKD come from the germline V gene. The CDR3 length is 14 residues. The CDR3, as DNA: TGTGCCATCAACCCGACTAGCGGCACCGGGGAGCTGTTTTTT. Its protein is CAINPTSGTGELFF.

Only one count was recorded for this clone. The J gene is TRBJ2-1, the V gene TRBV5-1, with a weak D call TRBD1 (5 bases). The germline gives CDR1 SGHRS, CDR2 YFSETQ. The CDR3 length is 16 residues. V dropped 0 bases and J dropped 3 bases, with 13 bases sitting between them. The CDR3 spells CASSLVGRVLYNEQFF. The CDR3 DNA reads TGCGCCAGCAGCTTGGTCGGCAGGGTCCTCTACAATGAGCAGTTCTTC.

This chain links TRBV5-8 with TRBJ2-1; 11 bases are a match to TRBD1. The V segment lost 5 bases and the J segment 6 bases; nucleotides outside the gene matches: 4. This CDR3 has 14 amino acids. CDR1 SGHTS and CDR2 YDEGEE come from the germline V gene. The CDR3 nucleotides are TGTGCCAGCAGGCGGGACAGGGGGTTCAATGAGCAGTTCTTC. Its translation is CASRRDRGFNEQFF.